This T cell receptor beta chain was sequenced in a study of human T cells and chemical hapten exposure. TCRdb re-analysed the RACE reads in MiXCR, keeping a single row per CDR3 protein. The sample consists of just over 95,000 distinct CDR3 sequences, 27% of them appearing once. Time point denoted: patch test 3, about 24 weeks after DPC sensitization. The treatment was: therapeutic diphenylcyclopropenone sensitization with weekly scalp DPC. People who gave samples had alopecia, were 18 to 70 years old, and were suitable for DPC. V lost 6 bases and J lost 7; bases outside the gene matches: 6. Germline lookup yields CDR1 MNHEY and CDR2 SMNVEV (reference sequence). The CDR3 contains 13 residues.

The receptor's source is a man in his forties or fifties with alopecia areata. Some clones in this sample may be carry-over from other donors' samples. The chain couples TRBV27 to TRBJ1-1; 9 bases agree with TRBD1. The sequences come from whole blood, collected in connection with sensitization to the hapten diphenylcyclopropenone (DPC). The CDR3 DNA reads as TGTGCCAGCAGCACCGGGACAGGGAATGAAGCTTTCTTT. Amino acid sequence: CASSTGTGNEAFF.